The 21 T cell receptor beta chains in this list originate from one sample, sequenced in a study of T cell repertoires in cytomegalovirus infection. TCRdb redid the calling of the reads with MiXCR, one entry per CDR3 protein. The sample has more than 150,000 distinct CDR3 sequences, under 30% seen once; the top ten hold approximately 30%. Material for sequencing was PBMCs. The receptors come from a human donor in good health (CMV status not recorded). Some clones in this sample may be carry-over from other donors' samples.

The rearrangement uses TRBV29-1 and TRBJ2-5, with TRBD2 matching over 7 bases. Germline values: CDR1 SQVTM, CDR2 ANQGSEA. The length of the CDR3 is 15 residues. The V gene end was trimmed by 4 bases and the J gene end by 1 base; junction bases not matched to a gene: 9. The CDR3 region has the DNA TGCAGCGTTGGGGGGGGTGGCGGGGGCCAAGAGACCCAGTACTTC. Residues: CSVGGGGGGQETQYF.

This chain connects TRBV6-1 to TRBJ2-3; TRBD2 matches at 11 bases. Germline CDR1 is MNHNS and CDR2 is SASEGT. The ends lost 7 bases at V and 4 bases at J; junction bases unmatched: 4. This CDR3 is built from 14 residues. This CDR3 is CASILAGGPDTQYF. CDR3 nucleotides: TGTGCCAGCATTCTAGCGGGGGGCCCAGATACGCAGTATTTT.

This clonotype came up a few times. The CDR3 region is CASSYPPPADEQFF. The DNA of the CDR3 is TGTGCCAGCAGCTATCCTCCACCGGCGGATGAGCAGTTCTTC. This rearrangement joins TRBV5-6 to TRBJ2-1; D ambiguous. V was pared by 3 bases and J by 8 bases, with 15 bases between. Germline assignment: CDR1 SGHDT and CDR2 YYEEEE. The CDR3 runs 14 residues.

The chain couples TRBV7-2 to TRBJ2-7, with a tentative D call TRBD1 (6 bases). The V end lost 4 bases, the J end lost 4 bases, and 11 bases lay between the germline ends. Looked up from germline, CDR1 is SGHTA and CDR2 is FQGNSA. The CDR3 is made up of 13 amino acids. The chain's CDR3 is CASSYGQIYEQYF. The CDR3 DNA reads TGTGCCAGCAGCTATGGACAGATATACGAGCAGTACTTC.

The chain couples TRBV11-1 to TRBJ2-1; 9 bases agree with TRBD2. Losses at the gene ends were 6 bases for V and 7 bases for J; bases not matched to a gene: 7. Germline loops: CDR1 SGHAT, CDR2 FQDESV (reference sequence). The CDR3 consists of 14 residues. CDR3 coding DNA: TGTGCCAGCAGGCGCGGGGGGGCCAATAATGAGCAGTTCTTC. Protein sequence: CASRRGGANNEQFF. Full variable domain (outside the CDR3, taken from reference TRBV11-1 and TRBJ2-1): EAEVAQSPRYKITEKSQAVAFWCDPISGHATLYWYRQILGQGPELLVQFQDESVVDDSQLPKDRFSAERLKGVDSTLKIQPAELGDSAMYLCASRRGGANNEQFFGPGTRLTVL.

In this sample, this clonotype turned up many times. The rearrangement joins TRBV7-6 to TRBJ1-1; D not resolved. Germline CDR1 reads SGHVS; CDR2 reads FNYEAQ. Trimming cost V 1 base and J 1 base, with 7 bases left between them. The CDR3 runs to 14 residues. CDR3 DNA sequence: TGTGCCAGCAGCTTAGGGCTGGGGAACACTGAAGCTTTCTTT. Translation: CASSLGLGNTEAFF.

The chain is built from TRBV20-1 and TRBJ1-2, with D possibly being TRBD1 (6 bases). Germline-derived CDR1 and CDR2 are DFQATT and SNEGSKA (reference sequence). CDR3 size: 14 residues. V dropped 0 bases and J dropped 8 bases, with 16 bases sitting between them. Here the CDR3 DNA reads TGCAGTGCTAGAGAACAGGGCCTGCCCGGGGGCTACACCTTC. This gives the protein CSAREQGLPGGYTF.

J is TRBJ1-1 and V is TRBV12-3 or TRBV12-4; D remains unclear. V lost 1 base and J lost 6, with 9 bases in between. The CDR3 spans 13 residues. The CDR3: CASSLGGYSEAFF. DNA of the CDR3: TGTGCCAGCAGTTTAGGGGGTTACTCTGAAGCTTTCTTT.

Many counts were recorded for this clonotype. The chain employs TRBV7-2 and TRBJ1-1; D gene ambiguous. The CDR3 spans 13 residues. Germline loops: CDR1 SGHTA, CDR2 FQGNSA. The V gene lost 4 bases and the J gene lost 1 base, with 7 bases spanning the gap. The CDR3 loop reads CASSYAPNTEAFF. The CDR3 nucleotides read TGTGCCAGCAGCTACGCACCGAACACTGAAGCTTTCTTT.

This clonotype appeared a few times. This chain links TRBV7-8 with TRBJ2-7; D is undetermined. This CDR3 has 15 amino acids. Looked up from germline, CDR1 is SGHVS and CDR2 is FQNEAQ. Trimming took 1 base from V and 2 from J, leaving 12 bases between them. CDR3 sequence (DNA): TGTGCCAGCAGCTTAGAGCGCCCGTACACCTACGAGCAGTACTTC. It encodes CASSLERPYTYEQYF.

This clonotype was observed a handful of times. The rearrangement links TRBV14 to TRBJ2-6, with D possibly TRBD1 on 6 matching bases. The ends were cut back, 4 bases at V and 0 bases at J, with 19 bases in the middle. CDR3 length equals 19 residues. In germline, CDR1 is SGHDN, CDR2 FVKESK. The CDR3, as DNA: TGTGCCAGCAGCCCCAGGAGCCGGACAGCTAGCTCTGGGGCCAACGTCCTGACTTTC. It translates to CASSPRSRTASSGANVLTF.

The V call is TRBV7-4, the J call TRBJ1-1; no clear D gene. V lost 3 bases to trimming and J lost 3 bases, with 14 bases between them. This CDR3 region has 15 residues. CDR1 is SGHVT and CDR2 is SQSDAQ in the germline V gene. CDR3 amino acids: CASSFTAGEDTEAFF. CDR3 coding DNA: TGTGCCAGCAGCTTCACAGCCGGAGAGGACACTGAAGCTTTCTTT.

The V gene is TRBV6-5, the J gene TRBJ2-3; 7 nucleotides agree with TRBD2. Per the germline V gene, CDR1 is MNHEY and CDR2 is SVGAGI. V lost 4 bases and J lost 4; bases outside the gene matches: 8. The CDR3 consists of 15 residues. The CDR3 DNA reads TGTGCCAGCAGTTTGACTAGCTCGGTAGCAGATACGCAGTATTTT. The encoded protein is CASSLTSSVADTQYF.

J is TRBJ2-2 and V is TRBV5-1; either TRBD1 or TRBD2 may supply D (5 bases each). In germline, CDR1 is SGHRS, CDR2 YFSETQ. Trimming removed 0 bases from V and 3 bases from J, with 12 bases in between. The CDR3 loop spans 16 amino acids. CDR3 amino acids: CASSLVPGRDTGELFF. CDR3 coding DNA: TGCGCCAGCAGCTTGGTTCCAGGGCGGGACACCGGGGAGCTGTTTTTT.

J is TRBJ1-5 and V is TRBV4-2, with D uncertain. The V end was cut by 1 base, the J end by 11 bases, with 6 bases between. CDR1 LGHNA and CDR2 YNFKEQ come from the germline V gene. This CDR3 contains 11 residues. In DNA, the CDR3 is TGTGCCAGCAGCCAAGGTGGGACCCAGCATTTT. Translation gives CASSQGGTQHF.

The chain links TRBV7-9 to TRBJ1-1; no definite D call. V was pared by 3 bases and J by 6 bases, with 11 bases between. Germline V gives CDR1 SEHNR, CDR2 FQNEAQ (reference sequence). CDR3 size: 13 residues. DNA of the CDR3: TGTGCCAGCAGCTTTGGGCCGGGCGCTGAAGCTTTCTTT. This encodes CASSFGPGAEAFF.

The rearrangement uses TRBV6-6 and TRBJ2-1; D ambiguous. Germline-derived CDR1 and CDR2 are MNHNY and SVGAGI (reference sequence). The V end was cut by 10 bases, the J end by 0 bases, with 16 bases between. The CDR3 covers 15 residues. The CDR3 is CANRYAESSYNEQFF. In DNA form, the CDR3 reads TGTGCCAACAGATACGCGGAGAGCTCCTACAATGAGCAGTTCTTC.

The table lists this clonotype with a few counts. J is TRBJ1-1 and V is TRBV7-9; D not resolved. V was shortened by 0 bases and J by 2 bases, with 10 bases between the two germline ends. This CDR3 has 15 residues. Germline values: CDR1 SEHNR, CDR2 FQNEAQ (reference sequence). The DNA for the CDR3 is TGTGCCAGCAGCTTAGCCCTTCGCTCCAACACTGAAGCTTTCTTT. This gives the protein CASSLALRSNTEAFF.

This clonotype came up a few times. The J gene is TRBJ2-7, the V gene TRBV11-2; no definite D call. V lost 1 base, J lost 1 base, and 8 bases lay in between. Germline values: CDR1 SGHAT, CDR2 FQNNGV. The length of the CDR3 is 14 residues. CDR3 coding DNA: TGTGCCAGCAGCTTAGTTGGCTTTTCCTACGAGCAGTACTTC. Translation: CASSLVGFSYEQYF.

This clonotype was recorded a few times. CDR3 coding DNA: TGTGCCAGCAGCCAAACGTGGAACACTGAAGCTTTCTTT. Protein sequence: CASSQTWNTEAFF. The chain is built from TRBV7-9 and TRBJ1-1; D is ambiguous. Germline lookup yields CDR1 SEHNR and CDR2 FQNEAQ (reference sequence). The CDR3 totals 13 residues. The V gene lost 5 bases and the J gene lost 1 base, with 8 bases spanning the gap.

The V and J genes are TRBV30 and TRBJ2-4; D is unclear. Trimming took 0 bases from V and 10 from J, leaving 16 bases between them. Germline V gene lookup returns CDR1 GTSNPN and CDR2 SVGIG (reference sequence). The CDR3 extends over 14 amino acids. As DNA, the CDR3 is TGTGCCTGGAGTGTACCCGGACCGAGTGGTATTCAGTACTTC. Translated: CAWSVPGPSGIQYF. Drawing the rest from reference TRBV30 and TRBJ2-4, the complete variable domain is SQTIHQWPATLVQPVGSPLSLECTVEGTSNPNLYWYRQAAGRGLQLLFYSVGIGQISSEVPQNLSASRPQDRQFILSSKKLLLSDSGFYLCAWSVPGPSGIQYFGAGTRLSVL.